The clone carrying this TCR beta chain was seen repeatedly, ten times or more. Germline V gives CDR1 MRHNA, CDR2 SNTAGT. The CDR3 sequence is 14 residues long. V dropped 3 bases and J dropped 1; count of bases not matched to a gene: 0. This sample stems from a study of immune characterization of retroperitoneal liposarcoma. In TCRdb, the PCR reads were re-called with MiXCR into one record per CDR3 protein. The sample consists of 8,000 to 13,000 distinct CDR3 sequences, about 27% of them appearing once. The sequenced sample consisted of tumor tissue. The sequence was collected from a female donor with retroperitoneal liposarcoma. The chain is built from TRBV6-4 and TRBJ2-3; TRBD2 matches 8 bases. The CDR3 DNA reads as TGTGCCAGCAGTGAAGCGGGGGGCACAGATACGCAGTATTTT. Protein sequence: CASSEAGGTDTQYF.